Listed below are T cell receptor beta chains from one sample, sequenced in a study of ipilimumab plus nivolumab after autologous stem cell transplantation. Generated by immunoSEQ multiplex PCR, the TCRdb table keeps only in-frame clones and is missing some. In the table there are tens of thousands of clones, 88% of which are singletons. This specimen consisted of PBMCs, obtained in a trial of ipilimumab plus nivolumab as post-transplant consolidation. Receptor source: a male donor with multiple myeloma. Both conserved end residues are part of each CDR3. The D gene is left open where the match is weak. Clone size is shown for a subset of rows, as once, few, many or a class of expanded clone.

V	J	size	D	DNA	CDR3
TRBV6-5	TRBJ1-2	-	-	TGTGCCAGCAGTTTGGACCGTTCTAACTATGGCTACACCTTC	CASSLDRSNYGYTF
TRBV21-1	TRBJ1-5	-	-	TGTGCCAGCAGCACGGGGGGGGAGGGATTCAATCAGCCCCAGCATTTT	CASSTGGEGFNQPQHF
TRBV19	TRBJ2-5	-	TRBD1	TGTGCCAGTAGCACTGCGTGGACAGGGGGAACCCAAGAGACCCAGTACTTC	CASSTAWTGGTQETQYF
TRBV7-9	TRBJ1-2	-	-	TGTGCCAGCAGCCCCCGAATGGGAGGGAGAATTAACTATGGCTACACCTTC	CASSPRMGGRINYGYTF
TRBV28	TRBJ2-5	-	-	TGTGCCAGCAGTGACAGGAATGCGGAGACCCAGTACTTC	CASSDRNAETQYF
TRBV18	TRBJ1-6	-	-	TGTGCCAGCTCACCCGACAGGAATTCACCCCTCCACTTT	CASSPDRNSPLHF
TRBV7-7	TRBJ1-1	-	-	TGTGCCAGCAGCCCCCACCCGGGCCTGGGGAACACTGAAGCTTTCTTT	CASSPHPGLGNTEAFF
TRBV7-2	TRBJ1-5	-	-	TGTGCCAGCAGCTTAGTACGGGGCAGCAATCAGCCCCAGCATTTT	CASSLVRGSNQPQHF
TRBV6-5	TRBJ2-2	-	-	TGTGCCAGCAGTTTCTACTCGGGAACCCGGGAGCTGTTTTTT	CASSFYSGTRELFF
TRBV4-1	TRBJ2-7	-	-	TGCGCCAGCAGCCAAGTCCCTGGGGGCGGGTCCTACGAGCAGTACTTC	CASSQVPGGGSYEQYF
TRBV30	TRBJ1-5	-	-	TGTGCCTGGAGTGTTAACAGTCGCAGCAATCAGCCCCAGCATTTT	CAWSVNSRSNQPQHF
TRBV5-8	TRBJ2-7	few	-	TGTGCCAGCAGCTTCAGGTACGAGCAGTACTTC	CASSFRYEQYF
TRBV10-3	TRBJ2-3	-	-	TGTGCCATCGCCGGCGGGGGCCCGAGCACAGATACGCAGTATTTT	CAIAGGGPSTDTQYF
TRBV11-2	TRBJ2-3	-	-	TGTGCCAGCAGCTTAGGCAGGGGAGCCATCCCCCCCACAGATACGCAGTATTTT	CASSLGRGAIPPTDTQYF
TRBV7-9	TRBJ1-1	-	TRBD1	TGTGCCAGCAGCTCTTACAGGGGATCCCATGGTAACACTGAAGCTTTCTTT	CASSSYRGSHGNTEAFF
TRBV15	TRBJ1-4	-	-	TGTGCCACCAGCAGTCATGTGCGAGCCCATGAAAAACTGTTTTTT	CATSSHVRAHEKLFF
TRBV25-1	TRBJ1-1	-	TRBD1	TGTGCCAGTCTCGAATGGGGGGGACAGGGTCGACCTGAAGCTTTCTTT	CASLEWGGQGRPEAFF
TRBV10-1	TRBJ2-1	-	-	TGCGCCAGCAGTGCCAGGGCAATCTCCTACAATGAGCAGTTCTTC	CASSARAISYNEQFF
TRBV19	TRBJ2-2	-	-	TGTGCCAGTAGGACACCCGGCGGGACCGGGGAGCTGTTTTTT	CASRTPGGTGELFF
TRBV6-5	TRBJ1-5	-	TRBD1	TGTGCCAGCAGTTGGACAGGGGTCGATCAGCCCCAGCATTTT	CASSWTGVDQPQHF
TRBV18	TRBJ2-7	-	-	TGTGCCAGCTCACAACTAAACGGGCCTCGGGACGAGCAGTACTTC	CASSQLNGPRDEQYF
TRBV28	TRBJ1-5	few	-	TGTGCCAGCAGTTTATCTGCAGGGGGCAATCAGCCCCAGCATTTT	CASSLSAGGNQPQHF
TRBV4-3	TRBJ1-1	-	-	TGCGCCAGCTCCCCCGGGGGGCAGAACACTGAAGCTTTCTTT	CASSPGGQNTEAFF
TRBV10-3	TRBJ2-7	-	TRBD1	TGTGCCATCAGTGAGTCCAGCCAGGGGGACCCATACGAGCAGTACTTC	CAISESSQGDPYEQYF
TRBV7-8	TRBJ1-5	-	-	TGTGCCAGCAGCTCCAGAGGGAGCAATCAGCCCCAGCATTTT	CASSSRGSNQPQHF
TRBV11-3	TRBJ2-7	-	TRBD1	TGTGCCAGCAGCTCGGGTGAACAGGGGGTATTCTACGAGCAGTACTTC	CASSSGEQGVFYEQYF
TRBV19	TRBJ2-2	-	TRBD1	TGTGCCAGTAGGACAGGGGCGGGCACCGGGGAGCTGTTTTTT	CASRTGAGTGELFF
TRBV29-1	TRBJ2-7	-	-	TGCAGCGTGTGGCGACAGAACGAGCAGTACTTC	CSVWRQNEQYF
TRBV19	TRBJ1-1	-	-	TGTGCCAGTAGTACAGGGCATGCCTATGAAGCTTTCTTT	CASSTGHAYEAFF
TRBV30	TRBJ2-3	-	-	TGTGCCTGGAGTGTTTCATCGGATACGCAGTATTTT	CAWSVSSDTQYF
TRBV7-3	TRBJ2-5	-	-	TGTGCCAGCAGCTTAAGTTTAGAGGAGACCCAGTACTTC	CASSLSLEETQYF
TRBV28	TRBJ2-3	-	-	TGTGCCAGCAGTTTAAGGCTTTACACAGATACGCAGTATTTT	CASSLRLYTDTQYF
TRBV30	TRBJ1-3	-	TRBD1	TGTGCCTTTGGGGACAGATCTTTCTCTGGAAACACCATATATTTT	CAFGDRSFSGNTIYF
TRBV7-2	TRBJ1-2	-	TRBD1	TGTGCCAGCAGCGTAAAGTACGGGACAGGGAACTATGGCTACACCTTC	CASSVKYGTGNYGYTF
TRBV5-6	TRBJ1-1	-	-	TGTGCCAGCACCACCTGGGGGGGGAACACTGAAGCTTTCTTT	CASTTWGGNTEAFF
TRBV7-8	TRBJ2-3	-	-	TGTGCCAGCAGCTTAGTCGGCGGAAACACAGATACGCAGTATTTT	CASSLVGGNTDTQYF
TRBV27	TRBJ1-5	-	-	TGTGCCAGCACTTCGAGGGGGGGAGGAGAGAGCAATCAGCCCCAGCATTTT	CASTSRGGGESNQPQHF
TRBV18	TRBJ1-1	-	-	TGTGCCAGCTCACTCCAGACAGACACTGAAGCTTTCTTT	CASSLQTDTEAFF
TRBV6-6	TRBJ1-2	-	-	TGTGCCAGCAGAGCAGAGGGGTATGGCTACACCTTC	CASRAEGYGYTF
TRBV7-2	TRBJ2-7	-	-	TGTGCCAGCAGCCCTAGAGGAGGCAACTACGAGCAGTACTTC	CASSPRGGNYEQYF
TRBV5-1	TRBJ2-1	-	TRBD2	TGCGCCAGCAGCTTGGTGCCTAGCGGGTGGTCCTACAATGAGCAGTTCTTC	CASSLVPSGWSYNEQFF
TRBV5-1	TRBJ2-3	-	-	TGCGCCAGCAGCTTGACCTTGGGCACAGATACGCAGTATTTT	CASSLTLGTDTQYF
TRBV10-1	TRBJ2-3	-	-	TGCGCCAGCAGTGAGTCCCTCTCACCTAGCACAGATACGCAGTATTTT	CASSESLSPSTDTQYF
TRBV7-9	TRBJ2-7	-	-	TGTGCCAGCAGCCATGCCCTTGGACAGCAGGTTTACGAGCAGTACTTC	CASSHALGQQVYEQYF
TRBV18	TRBJ2-3	-	-	TGTGCCAGCTCACCAGGAACAGGGGGGGGCGCAGATACGCAGTATTTT	CASSPGTGGGADTQYF
TRBV11-2	TRBJ2-1	-	TRBD2	TGTGCCAGCAGTTCGAACCGACTAGCGGGAGGGGACTACAATGAGCAGTTCTTC	CASSSNRLAGGDYNEQFF
TRBV28	TRBJ1-2	-	-	TGTGCCAGCAACTACTATGGCTACACCTTC	CASNYYGYTF
TRBV5-1	TRBJ2-4	-	-	TGCGCCAGCAGCTTGCATAACATTCAGTACTTC	CASSLHNIQYF
TRBV11-2	TRBJ1-1	-	TRBD1	TGTGCCAGCAGCCGGGACAGGAACACTGAAGCTTTCTTT	CASSRDRNTEAFF
TRBV2	TRBJ2-3	-	TRBD2	TGTGCCACGGGAGGGCGGGAGGATACGCAGTATTTT	CATGGREDTQYF
TRBV5-1	TRBJ2-1	few	-	TGCGCCAGCAGCGGGCTGGCTGAGCAGTTCTTC	CASSGLAEQFF
TRBV19	TRBJ1-6	-	-	TGTGCCAGTAGTTGGGGGACGCATAATTCACCCCTCCACTTT	CASSWGTHNSPLHF
TRBV19	TRBJ1-2	-	TRBD1	TGTGCCAGTAGTATGGCAGGGGGCAAGGCTCGGGGCTACACCTTC	CASSMAGGKARGYTF
TRBV27	TRBJ1-5	-	-	TGTGCCAGCAGTTTATCTGCAGGGGTCGGAGGCAATCAGCCCCAGCATTTT	CASSLSAGVGGNQPQHF
TRBV4-1	TRBJ1-4	few	-	TGCGCCAGCAGCCAAGGGCTCTTACGGGGGCGTACCGGAAAACTGTTTTTT	CASSQGLLRGRTGKLFF
TRBV27	TRBJ1-2	-	-	TGTGCCAGCAGTTCCAACAAGGGGCCTCTAAATGGCTACACCTTC	CASSSNKGPLNGYTF
TRBV4-1	TRBJ1-1	-	TRBD1	TGCGCCAGCAGCCCCGAGTCCATAGGGGGCTGGAGTACTGAAGCTTTCTTT	CASSPESIGGWSTEAFF